These T cell receptor beta chains were read from a single sample in a study of T-cell reconstitution after alpha-beta-depleted transplantation in children. TCRdb reanalysed the PCR reads using MiXCR and keeps one entry per CDR3 protein. The data contain 70,000 to 95,000 distinct CDR3 sequences, over 9% of them singletons. The specimen was PBMCs from the stem cell graft donor, collected from the stem cell graft. These receptors were obtained from a human donor who donated a stem cell graft to a child with inherited bone marrow failure. The CDR3 runs from the conserved cysteine through the conserved F or W.

CASSQLPNRKGFAGEAFF	TRBV3-1	TRBJ1-1
CASSDTSSLSNQPQHF	TRBV2	TRBJ1-5
CSVDGTSVEDTQYF	TRBV29-1	TRBJ2-3
CASSLFLRALGSEQFF	TRBV5-1	TRBJ2-1
CATSDSRQGSPGANVLTF	TRBV24-1	TRBJ2-6
CASSWGQGNYNEQFF	TRBV5-1	TRBJ2-1
CASSAPGHLDTQYF	TRBV19	TRBJ2-3
CATSDTPGQGITGELFF	TRBV24-1	TRBJ2-2
CASSLAPDTPQHF	TRBV7-7	TRBJ1-5
CASSIHGINSGNTIYF	TRBV7-2	TRBJ1-3
CSAFIGQLNTEAFF	TRBV20-1	TRBJ1-1
CASSSPDMPDTQYF	TRBV28	TRBJ2-3
CASRGDSNYGYTF	TRBV2	TRBJ1-2
CASSLGLSAGDTQYF	TRBV11-2	TRBJ2-3
CASSLAPGLSYNEQFF	TRBV7-2	TRBJ2-1
CASSFGREEKLFF	TRBV28	TRBJ1-4
CASSLAWIGKNTEAFF	TRBV7-8	TRBJ1-1
CASSLAGGAHQPQHF	TRBV5-1	TRBJ1-5
CSARTGRNQPQHF	TRBV20-1	TRBJ1-5
CASDRLAGGYNEQFF	TRBV2	TRBJ2-1
CSANDRGSQKQPQHF	TRBV20-1	TRBJ1-5
CASSTGPPTRAFF	TRBV12-3/TRBV12-4	TRBJ1-1
CASSSVRGAYEQYF	TRBV7-8	TRBJ2-7
CASTTGGGGLQYF	TRBV11-2	TRBJ2-4
CASRAGLYEQYF	TRBV6-6	TRBJ2-7
CSASGAGVEQYF	TRBV20-1	TRBJ2-7
CTFCQRPRDTGSYEQYF	TRBV2	TRBJ2-7
CASSLKGPGQGAYNEQFF	TRBV7-3	TRBJ2-1
CASSLEVASTGGNEQFF	TRBV7-9	TRBJ2-1
CASSFRTVPNTEAFF	TRBV7-8	TRBJ1-1
CASSIRFGQGGTPPLHF	TRBV19	TRBJ1-6
CASSTQGAGTGELFF	TRBV7-3	TRBJ2-2
CAIGGLGEQFF	TRBV10-3	TRBJ2-1
CASTLGVAGDRLGVDEQFF	TRBV7-8	TRBJ2-1
CASSPGLAGTGELFF	TRBV4-3	TRBJ2-2
CSAGPGRNTEAFF	TRBV20-1	TRBJ1-1
CASSLDFGQVRGTQYF	TRBV7-2	TRBJ2-3
CSARDRRGFETEAFF	TRBV20-1	TRBJ1-1
CASSRTGGAGAGELFF	TRBV7-6	TRBJ2-2
CASSILAGPGYEQYF	TRBV5-1	TRBJ2-7
CASSRDYGETQYF	TRBV6-2/TRBV6-3	TRBJ2-5
CASSSPSTGLETQYF	TRBV5-1	TRBJ2-5
CASSQLGGSYGYTF	TRBV4-3	TRBJ1-2
CASSFGTGSSGSLETQYF	TRBV11-1	TRBJ2-5
CATSEGRTTYEQYF	TRBV24-1	TRBJ2-7
CASELSNTGELFF	TRBV7-9	TRBJ2-2
CASSSGFGGGNEQFF	TRBV5-1	TRBJ2-1
CSARFPGLATYNEQFF	TRBV20-1	TRBJ2-1
CASSSLLESTDTQYF	TRBV7-9	TRBJ2-3
CASSGQHRGDTEAFF	TRBV2	TRBJ1-1
CASSGPLTGQKAYGYTF	TRBV5-1	TRBJ1-2
CASSVTALTGELFF	TRBV9	TRBJ2-2